The 31 T cell receptor beta chains in this list originate from one sample, sequenced in a study of post-analysis software for immune sequencing data. Their specific antigens are unknown. Findings of the study overall: Included in a set of about five TRBV segments more frequent in patients than controls were TRBV5-6, TRBV5-1 and TRBV20-1.

Unique molecular identifiers were built into the TCR beta cDNA libraries. TCRdb reprocessed the PCR reads with MiXCR, giving one entry per CDR3 protein. The sample contains more than 500,000 distinct CDR3 sequences, about a third of which appear only once. The sample was blood. The source is a girl between 2 and 17 years old with multiple sclerosis.

This clonotype was picked up many times. The chain is built from TRBV29-1 and TRBJ2-3; D uncertain. The V end lost 4 bases, the J end lost 4 bases, and 3 bases lay between the germline ends. Germline V gives CDR1 SQVTM, CDR2 ANQGSEA. This CDR3 region has 10 residues. Written as DNA, the CDR3 is TGCAGCGTTGGCGCAGATACGCAGTATTTT. Its protein is CSVGADTQYF.

This clonotype was seen ten or more times. The V call is TRBV10-3, the J call TRBJ2-7; TRBD2 might be the D (5 bases). Per germline, CDR1 ENHRY and CDR2 SYGVKD. The V end lost 0 bases, the J end lost 3 bases, and 12 bases lay between the germline ends. The CDR3 has 15 amino acids. This CDR3 reads CAISESRAASYEQYF. The CDR3 nucleotides read TGTGCCATCAGTGAGTCTCGAGCGGCGAGCTACGAGCAGTACTTC.

The chain links TRBV21-1 to TRBJ1-1; the table names TRBD1, a call not compared with the DNA. TRBV21-1 is given as a pseudogene. CDR3 length: 19 amino acids. The CDR3 spells CASSKSRDRVFRARAEAFF. The CDR3 DNA is TGTGCCAGCAGCAAGTCCCGGGACAGGGTTTTTAGGGCCCGGGCGGAAGCTTTCTTT.

The rearrangement links TRBV6-5 to TRBJ1-2; TRBD1 matches at 8 bases. The CDR3 is 13 amino acids. The germline gives CDR1 MNHEY, CDR2 SVGAGI. V was pared by 8 bases and J by 7 bases, with 9 bases of the junction left unmatched. CDR3 protein: CASFSGQGAGYTF. CDR3 coding DNA: TGTGCCAGCTTCTCAGGGCAGGGGGCTGGCTACACCTTC.

The gene calls are TRBV5-1 and TRBJ2-7; 8 nucleotides agree with TRBD1. The CDR3 loop spans 12 amino acids. With V trimmed by 5 bases and J by 6 bases, 4 bases remained unmatched. Germline assignment: CDR1 SGHRS and CDR2 YFSETQ. Here the CDR3 reads CASSWTGREQYF. In DNA form, the CDR3 reads TGCGCCAGCAGTTGGACAGGGCGCGAGCAGTACTTC.

The V and J genes are TRBV7-9 and TRBJ2-1; 8 bases fit TRBD2. Germline CDR1 reads SEHNR; CDR2 reads FQNEAQ (reference sequence). Trimming took 5 bases from V and 6 from J; bases not matched to a gene: 6. The CDR3 is made up of 14 amino acids. CDR3 residues: CASSPLTSVNEQFF. The CDR3 bases are TGTGCCAGCAGCCCATTGACTAGCGTCAATGAGCAGTTCTTC.

The sample holds many counts of this clonotype. This chain links TRBV29-1 with TRBJ2-3; no clear D. The V gene's germline CDR1 is SQVTM and CDR2 ANQGSEA. This CDR3 comprises 18 residues. Trimming stripped 0 bases from V and 1 base from J, with 20 bases between. Written as DNA, the CDR3 is TGCAGCGTTGAAGACCCCCGGTCATCCCCATTAGGCACAGATACGCAGTATTTT. As protein: CSVEDPRSSPLGTDTQYF.

The chain is built from TRBV4-1 and TRBJ2-3; TRBD1 or TRBD2 may be the D gene (6 bases each). The V gene's germline CDR1 is MGHRA and CDR2 YSYEKL. Trimming removed 0 bases at V and 2 bases at J, with 9 bases between. CDR3 length: 15 residues. CDR3 loop: CASSQDPGATDTQYF. As DNA, the CDR3 is TGCGCCAGCAGCCAAGATCCGGGGGCCACAGATACGCAGTATTTT.

The chain joins TRBV5-1 to TRBJ1-1; 7 bases align to TRBD1. CDR3 length: 16 residues. Germline trimming cut 3 bases from V and 0 bases from J; bases unmatched to any gene: 8. CDR1 is SGHRS, CDR2 YFSETQ, per germline. CDR3 region: CASSSTGTALNTEAFF. The DNA of the CDR3 is TGCGCCAGCAGCTCTACCGGGACAGCACTGAACACTGAAGCTTTCTTT.

The CDR3 bases are TGTGCCAGTCGGACTTGGCGGGCTAGCGGGGGAGCCAAAAACATTCAGTACTTC. Translating gives CASRTWRASGGAKNIQYF. J is TRBJ2-7 and V is TRBV28; TRBD2 agrees at 10 bases. The DNA end lines up better with TRBJ2-4; the J call may be wrong. The germline V gene encodes CDR1 MDHEN and CDR2 SYDVKM. The CDR3 has 18 residues.

The chain employs TRBV6-5 and TRBJ1-2; D gene uncertain. Germline V CDR1 and CDR2: MNHEY, SVGAGI. This CDR3 has 12 residues. Trimming removed 6 bases from V and 4 bases from J, with 9 bases in between. The CDR3 reads CASRSSPYGYTF. As DNA, the CDR3 is TGTGCCAGCAGGTCCAGTCCCTATGGCTACACCTTC.

The chain carries TRBV6-6 and TRBJ1-1; TRBD1 is a possible D gene (5 bases). From germline, CDR1 is MNHNY and CDR2 SVGAGI (reference sequence). The CDR3 covers 16 residues. Trimming pared 0 bases from V and 5 bases from J, leaving 16 bases between. The CDR3 region has the DNA TGTGCCAGCAGTTACTCTTTCGGCAGGGACTCGACTGAAGCTTTCTTT. This sequence encodes CASSYSFGRDSTEAFF.

This clonotype has more than one count but fewer than ten. The J gene is TRBJ2-7, the V gene TRBV20-1; 8 bases match TRBD1. J was trimmed by 2 bases and V by 1 base; bases with no gene match: 1. The CDR3 spans 13 residues. Germline CDR1 is DFQATT and CDR2 is SNEGSKA (reference sequence). The CDR3 nucleotides read TGCAGTGCTAGAGGGGACAGGACCTACGAGCAGTACTTC. Its translation is CSARGDRTYEQYF.

This clonotype was seen a handful of times. V is TRBV7-8 and J is TRBJ1-1; D not certain. Germline CDR1 SGHVS, CDR2 FQNEAQ. The CDR3 length is 14 residues. The germline V and J ends were trimmed by 5 bases and 2 bases, with 12 bases remaining between them. CDR3 amino acids: CASSLTFINTEAFF. In DNA form, the CDR3 reads TGTGCCAGCAGCCTCACATTCATTAACACTGAAGCTTTCTTT. The full variable domain, with the rest looked up from reference TRBV7-8 and TRBJ1-1, is GAGVSQSPRYKVAKRGQDVALRCDPISGHVSLFWYQQALGQGPEFLTYFQNEAQLDKSGLPSDRFFAERPEGSVSTLKIQRTQQEDSAVYLCASSLTFINTEAFFGQGTRLTVV.

The genes are TRBV7-2 and TRBJ2-7; a weak D match, TRBD2 (7 bases). The CDR3 is made up of 16 amino acids. The germline CDR1 and CDR2 sequences are SGHTA and FQGNSA. Trimming took off 2 bases at V and 0 bases at J, with 14 bases between the two ends. The DNA for the CDR3 is TGTGCCAGCAGCTTACATCAAGGGGGGGCCTCCTACGAGCAGTACTTC. Translating it yields CASSLHQGGASYEQYF.

The chain has TRBV18 and TRBJ2-6; D unclear. The V end lost 1 base, the J end lost 0 bases, and 10 bases lay between the germline ends. The germline V gene has CDR1 KGHSH and CDR2 LQKENI. The CDR3 length is 17 residues. The CDR3 coding sequence is TGTGCCAGCTCACCACTTGGCCCCAGCTCTGGGGCCAACGTCCTGACTTTC. This codes for CASSPLGPSSGANVLTF.

Points on this clonotype: Compared with germline, one end of the junction differs, possibly owing to a read error. This chain joins TRBV27 and TRBJ2-7; the D gene could be TRBD1 or TRBD2 (5 bases each). In germline, CDR1 is MNHEY, CDR2 SMNVEV (reference sequence). The CDR3 runs to 14 residues. The CDR3 DNA reads as TGTGTCAGCAGTTTCTCAGGGAGCTCCTACGAGCAGTACTTC. This sequence encodes CVSSFSGSSYEQYF.

The chain recombines TRBV12-3 or TRBV12-4 with TRBJ2-7; D perhaps matches TRBD1 (6 bases). The CDR3 loop spans 16 amino acids. The V end was cut by 3 bases, the J end by 3 bases, with 18 bases between. CDR3 region: CASSFRQASEYYEQYF. CDR3 nucleotide sequence: TGTGCCAGCAGTTTCAGACAGGCATCCGAATACTACGAGCAGTACTTC.

There are a few counts of this clonotype. The chain joins TRBV3-1 to TRBJ2-1; TRBD2 matches 15 bases. This CDR3 has 20 residues. The germline V gene has CDR1 LGHDT and CDR2 YNNKEL (reference sequence). The J segment lost 5 bases and the V segment lost 10 bases, leaving 21 bases of the junction unmatched. CDR3 sequence: CANPVLGLAGGPRRDNEQFF. As DNA, the CDR3 is TGTGCCAACCCAGTGCTCGGACTAGCGGGGGGGCCGCGGAGGGACAATGAGCAGTTCTTC.

This clonotype occurred a few times. The rearrangement joins TRBV20-1 to TRBJ2-4, with 12 bases identical to TRBD2. The DNA end lines up better with TRBJ2-5; the J call may be wrong. CDR1 and CDR2 from the germline V gene are DFQATT and SNEGSKA (reference sequence). The CDR3 extends over 15 amino acids. The CDR3 DNA follows: TGCAGTGCTTCCGTTCTAGCGGGGGGGCCAGAGACCCAGTACTTC. Residues: CSASVLAGGPETQYF.

This rearrangement joins TRBV7-6 to TRBJ2-1, with TRBD1 identical over 7 bases. Germline V gene sequence: CDR1 SGHVS, CDR2 FNYEAQ. This CDR3 has 13 amino acids. With V trimmed by 5 bases and J by 8 bases, 6 bases remained unmatched. CDR3: CASSPLDRDEQFF. The CDR3 nucleotides are TGTGCCAGCAGCCCTCTAGACAGGGATGAGCAGTTCTTC.

The chain combines TRBV20-1 with TRBJ2-7; D perhaps matches TRBD2 (5 bases). In germline, CDR1 is DFQATT, CDR2 SNEGSKA (reference sequence). The CDR3 length is 12 residues. In nucleotides, the CDR3 is TGCTCCTCCATTACTAGTTTCTACGAGCAGTACTTC. Its protein product is CSSITSFYEQYF.

This chain connects TRBV28 to TRBJ2-2, with D perhaps TRBD1 or TRBD2 (5 bases each). The germline CDR1 and CDR2 sequences are MDHEN and SYDVKM. Trimming took off 4 bases at V and 1 base at J, with 13 bases between the two ends. The CDR3 is 16 amino acids. CDR3 DNA: TGTGCCAGCAGTTCCCCAGGGACCGTGAACACCGGGGAGCTGTTTTTT. Amino acids: CASSSPGTVNTGELFF.

There are a few counts of this clonotype. This chain connects TRBV6-1 to TRBJ1-2; 7 bases map to TRBD1. V lost 4 bases and J lost 10; bases outside the gene matches: 6. The length of the CDR3 is 12 residues. CDR1 and CDR2 (germline): MNHNS, SASEGT. In nucleotides, the CDR3 is TGTGCCAGCAGTGGCCAGACAGGGTTCTACACCTTC. Translating it yields CASSGQTGFYTF.

CDR3 DNA: TGTGCCAGCAACCCTCGAGAGAGCACAGATACGCAGTATTTT. This codes for CASNPRESTDTQYF. V gene TRBV12-3 or TRBV12-4 combines with J gene TRBJ2-3; D ambiguous. The CDR3 consists of 14 residues. V lost 7 bases and J 0 bases, leaving 11 bases between the germline ends.

The genes are TRBV12-3 or TRBV12-4 and TRBJ2-3; D is tentatively TRBD1 or TRBD2 (5 bases each). CDR3 length equals 17 residues. Trimming took 3 bases from V and 2 from J, leaving 18 bases between them. The CDR3 nucleotides read TGTGCCAGCAGTTTTATCTCTAGGGGCGGACTCACAGATACGCAGTATTTT. It translates to CASSFISRGGLTDTQYF.

This chain connects TRBV5-1 to TRBJ2-5, with a tentative D call TRBD1 (6 bases). The V end lost 2 bases, the J end lost 5 bases, and 13 bases lay between the germline ends. CDR1 SGHRS and CDR2 YFSETQ come from the germline V gene. The CDR3 length is 14 residues. CDR3 amino acids: CASSFLQGFETQYF. CDR3 nucleotide sequence: TGCGCCAGCAGCTTCTTACAGGGTTTCGAGACCCAGTACTTC.

The table lists this clonotype with a few counts. V gene TRBV12-3 or TRBV12-4 combines with J gene TRBJ2-5; D is uncertain. The CDR3 totals 13 residues. The germline V and J ends were trimmed by 3 bases and 0 bases, with 5 bases remaining between them. CDR3 loop: CASSFKDQETQYF. The CDR3 region has the DNA TGTGCCAGCAGTTTTAAGGACCAAGAGACCCAGTACTTC.

The rearrangement joins TRBV29-1 to TRBJ2-4; a weak D match, TRBD1 (6 bases). The assigned J gene may be wrong: the sequence end matches TRBJ2-7 better. The CDR3 has 14 amino acids. CDR1 is SQVTM and CDR2 is ANQGSEA in the germline V gene. As DNA, the CDR3 is TGCAGCGTTGAAGTTGGCAGGGGAACCTACGAGCAGTACGTC. Amino acids: CSVEVGRGTYEQYV.

The CDR3 region is CATSDRGSGYTF. CDR3 nucleotides: TGTGCCACCTCGGACAGGGGTAGTGGCTACACCTTC. This chain uses TRBV25-1 with TRBJ1-2; TRBD1 aligns across 9 bases. Per germline, CDR1 MGHDK and CDR2 SYGVNS. V lost 10 bases, J lost 7 bases, and 7 bases stayed unmatched. The CDR3 covers 12 residues.

The rearrangement uses TRBV6-1 and TRBJ2-1, with 7 bases identical to TRBD2. The CDR3 runs to 12 residues. The germline V gene encodes CDR1 MNHNS and CDR2 SASEGT. With V trimmed by 4 bases and J by 10 bases, 4 bases remained unmatched. The CDR3 DNA follows: TGTGCCAGCAGTGCCCTCGGGGGGGAGCAGTTCTTC. It codes for CASSALGGEQFF.